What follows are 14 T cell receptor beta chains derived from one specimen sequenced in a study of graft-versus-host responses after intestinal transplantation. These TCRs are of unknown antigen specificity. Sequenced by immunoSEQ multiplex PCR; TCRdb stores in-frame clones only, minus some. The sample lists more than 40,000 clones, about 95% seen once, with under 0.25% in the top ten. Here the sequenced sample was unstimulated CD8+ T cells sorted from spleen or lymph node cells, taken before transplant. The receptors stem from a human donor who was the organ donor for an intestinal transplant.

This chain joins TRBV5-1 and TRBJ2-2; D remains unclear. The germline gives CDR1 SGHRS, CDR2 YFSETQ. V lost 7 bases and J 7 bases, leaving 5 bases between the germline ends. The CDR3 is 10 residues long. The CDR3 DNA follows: TGCGCCAGCGGGCACGGGGAGCTGTTTTTT. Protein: CASGHGELFF.

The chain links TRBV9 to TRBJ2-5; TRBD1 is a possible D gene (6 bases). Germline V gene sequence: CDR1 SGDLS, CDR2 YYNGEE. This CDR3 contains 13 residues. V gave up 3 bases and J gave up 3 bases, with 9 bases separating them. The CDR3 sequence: CASSARTEETQYF. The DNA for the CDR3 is TGTGCCAGCAGCGCCCGGACAGAAGAGACCCAGTACTTC.

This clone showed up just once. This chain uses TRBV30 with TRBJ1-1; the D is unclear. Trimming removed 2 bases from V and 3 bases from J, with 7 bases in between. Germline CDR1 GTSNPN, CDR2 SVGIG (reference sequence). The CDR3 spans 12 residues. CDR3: CAWSPGDTEAFF. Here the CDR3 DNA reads TGTGCCTGGAGTCCCGGGGACACTGAAGCTTTCTTT.

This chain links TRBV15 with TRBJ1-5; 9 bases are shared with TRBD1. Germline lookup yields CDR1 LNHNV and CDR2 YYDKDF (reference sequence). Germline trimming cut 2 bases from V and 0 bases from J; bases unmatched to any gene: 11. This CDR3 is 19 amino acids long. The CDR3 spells CATSRRRQGGSYSNQPQHF. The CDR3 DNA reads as TGTGCCACCAGCAGAAGAAGACAGGGGGGGAGCTATAGCAATCAGCCCCAGCATTTT.

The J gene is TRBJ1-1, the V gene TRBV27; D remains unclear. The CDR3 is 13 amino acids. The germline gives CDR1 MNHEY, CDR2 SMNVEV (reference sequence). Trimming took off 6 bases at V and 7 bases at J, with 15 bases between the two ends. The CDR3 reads CASSTHSGNEAFF. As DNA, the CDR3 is TGTGCCAGCAGCACCCACTCCGGGAATGAAGCTTTCTTT.

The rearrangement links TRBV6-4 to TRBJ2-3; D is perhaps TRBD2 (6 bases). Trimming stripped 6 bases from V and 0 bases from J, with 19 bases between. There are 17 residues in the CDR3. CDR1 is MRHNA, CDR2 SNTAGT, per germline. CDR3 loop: CASSAQGAGTSTDTQYF. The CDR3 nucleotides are TGTGCCAGCAGCGCCCAAGGCGCAGGGACTAGCACAGATACGCAGTATTTT.

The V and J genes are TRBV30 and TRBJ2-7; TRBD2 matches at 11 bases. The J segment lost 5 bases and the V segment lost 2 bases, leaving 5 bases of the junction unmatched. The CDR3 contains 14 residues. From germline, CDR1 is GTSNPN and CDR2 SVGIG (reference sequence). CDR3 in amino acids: CAWSLAGGFDEQYF. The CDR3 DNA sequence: TGTGCCTGGAGTCTAGCGGGGGGTTTTGACGAGCAGTACTTC.

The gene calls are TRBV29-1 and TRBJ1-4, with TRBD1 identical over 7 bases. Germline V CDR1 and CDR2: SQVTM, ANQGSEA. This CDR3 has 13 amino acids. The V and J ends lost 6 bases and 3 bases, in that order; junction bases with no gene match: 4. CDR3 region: CSVETGSNEKLFF. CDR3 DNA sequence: TGCAGCGTCGAGACAGGGTCTAATGAAAAACTGTTTTTT. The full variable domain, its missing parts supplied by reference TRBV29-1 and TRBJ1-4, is SAVISQKPSRDICQRGTSLTIQCQVDSQVTMMFWYRQQPGQSLTLIATANQGSEATYESGFVIDKFPISRPNLTFSTLTVSNMSPEDSSIYLCSVETGSNEKLFFGSGTQLSVL.

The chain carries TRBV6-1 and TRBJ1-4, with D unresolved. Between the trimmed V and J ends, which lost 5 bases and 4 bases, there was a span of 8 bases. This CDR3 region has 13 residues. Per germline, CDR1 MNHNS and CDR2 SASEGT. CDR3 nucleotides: TGTGCCAGCAGTCGCCGGGATAATGAAAAACTGTTTTTT. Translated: CASSRRDNEKLFF.

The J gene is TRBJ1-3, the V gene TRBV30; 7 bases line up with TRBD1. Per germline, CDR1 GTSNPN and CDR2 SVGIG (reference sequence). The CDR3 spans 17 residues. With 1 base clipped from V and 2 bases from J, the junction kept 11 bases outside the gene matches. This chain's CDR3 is CAWSAGSTGYPGNTIYF. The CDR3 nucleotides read TGTGCCTGGAGTGCAGGGTCGACAGGGTATCCTGGAAACACCATATATTTT.

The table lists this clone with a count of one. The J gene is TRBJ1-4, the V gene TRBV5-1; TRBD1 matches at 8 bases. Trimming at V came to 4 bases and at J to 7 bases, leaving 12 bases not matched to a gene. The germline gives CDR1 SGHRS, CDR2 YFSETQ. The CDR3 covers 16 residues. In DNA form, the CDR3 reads TGCGCCAGCAGCACGAGCCCAGGGGGCCGGAGTGAAAAACTGTTTTTT. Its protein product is CASSTSPGGRSEKLFF. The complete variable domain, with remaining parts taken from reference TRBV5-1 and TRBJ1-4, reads KAGVTQTPRYLIKTRGQQVTLSCSPISGHRSVSWYQQTPGQGLQFLFEYFSETQRNKGNFPGRFSGRQFSNSRSEMNVSTLELGDSALYLCASSTSPGGRSEKLFFGSGTQLSVL.

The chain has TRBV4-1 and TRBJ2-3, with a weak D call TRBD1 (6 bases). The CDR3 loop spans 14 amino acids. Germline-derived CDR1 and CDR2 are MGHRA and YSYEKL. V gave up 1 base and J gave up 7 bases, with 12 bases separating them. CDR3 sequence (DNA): TGCGCCAGCAGCCAAGCGACAGGAATCAATACGCAGTATTTT. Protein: CASSQATGINTQYF.

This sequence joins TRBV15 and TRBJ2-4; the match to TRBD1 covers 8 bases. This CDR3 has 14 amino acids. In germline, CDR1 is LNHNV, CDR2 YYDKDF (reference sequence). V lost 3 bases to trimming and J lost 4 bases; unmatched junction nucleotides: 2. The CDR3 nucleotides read TGTGCCACCAGCAGTCGACAGGGGAAAAACATTCAGTACTTC. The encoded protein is CATSSRQGKNIQYF.

DNA of the CDR3: TGTGCCAGCAGTCTCCCGGGAGCCGTGGGCAATGAGCAGTTCTTC. As protein: CASSLPGAVGNEQFF. The chain employs TRBV27 and TRBJ2-1; possible D gene TRBD2, 6 bases. Trimming removed 5 bases at V and 6 bases at J, with 17 bases between. The CDR3 sequence is 15 residues long. From germline, CDR1 is MNHEY and CDR2 SMNVEV (reference sequence).